Sequencing of this T cell receptor (beta chain) was carried out in a study of response to subunit inactivated influenza vaccine. One entry per CDR3 protein results from TCRdb running MiXCR on the RT-PCR reads. Among about 310,000 distinct CDR3 sequences listed, 22% were seen once. V lost 5 bases, J lost 3 bases, and 10 bases lay in between. The CDR3 covers 12 residues. CDR1 and CDR2 from the germline V gene are SQVTM and ANQGSEA. The sample holds many counts of this clonotype. Its cognate antigen is unknown. Study-wide points: There was a suggestion from the authors that each seasonal influenza vaccination recruits few new T cells.

Sequenced here: PBMCs from blood, sampled approximately 20 months after vaccination. This chain connects TRBV29-1 to TRBJ1-2; D not certain. The receptor was derived from a man between 45 and 75 years old who received an inactivated influenza vaccine. The CDR3: CSVSRTDYGYTF. CDR3 nucleotides: TGCAGCGTTTCCCGGACGGACTATGGCTACACCTTC.